What follows are 17 T cell receptor beta chains derived from one specimen sequenced in a study of cytomegalovirus exposure and HLA in healthy donors. Only in-frame clones appear in the TCRdb table, and some are missing; sequencing was by immunoSEQ multiplex PCR. The top ten clones hold approximately 0.34% of a sample with around 240,000 clones, almost 90% of them seen once. The sequencing input was PBMCs. These receptors were obtained from a woman aged 18-29 years in good health and CMV-seronegative.

The chain couples TRBV19 to TRBJ1-5, with D tentatively TRBD1 (6 bases). This CDR3 comprises 15 residues. V was clipped by 3 bases and J by 3 bases, with 12 bases between them. The germline gives CDR1 LNHDA, CDR2 SQIVND (reference sequence). The CDR3, as DNA: TGTGCCAGTAGTATCCGGACAGCTTACAATCAGCCCCAGCATTTT. This translates into CASSIRTAYNQPQHF.

This clone came up once. The rearrangement uses TRBV9 and TRBJ2-3, with 11 bases matching TRBD2. The CDR3 length is 16 residues. The germline CDR1 and CDR2 sequences are SGDLS and YYNGEE. The V and J ends lost 1 base and 4 bases, in that order; junction bases with no gene match: 5. The CDR3 DNA reads TGTGCCAGCAGCGTATTTCTTAGCGGGGGGGCAGATACGCAGTATTTT. Encoded protein: CASSVFLSGGADTQYF. Drawing the rest from reference TRBV9 and TRBJ2-3, the complete variable domain is DSGVTQTPKHLITATGQRVTLRCSPRSGDLSVYWYQQSLDQGLQFLIQYYNGEERAKGNILERFSAQQFPDLHSELNLSSLELGDSALYFCASSVFLSGGADTQYFGPGTRLTVL.

In nucleotides, the CDR3 is TGTGCCACCAGCAGAGATCCAGGGGGCGTCACTGAAGCTTTCTTT. Translating gives CATSRDPGGVTEAFF. This chain links TRBV15 with TRBJ1-1; 8 bases align to TRBD1. Germline V gene lookup returns CDR1 LNHNV and CDR2 YYDKDF (reference sequence). The CDR3 runs 15 residues. Unmatched junction bases numbered 4, after V lost 0 bases and J lost 4 bases.

The chain employs TRBV5-1 and TRBJ1-2; TRBD1 matches 7 bases. V shed 3 bases and J 6 bases; nucleotides not matched to a gene: 8. Per germline, CDR1 SGHRS and CDR2 YFSETQ. The CDR3 has 14 amino acids. CDR3 protein: CASSSGQPFDGYTF. Written as DNA, the CDR3 is TGCGCCAGCAGCTCGGGACAGCCTTTTGATGGCTACACCTTC. Full variable domain (rest looked up from reference TRBV5-1 and TRBJ1-2): KAGVTQTPRYLIKTRGQQVTLSCSPISGHRSVSWYQQTPGQGLQFLFEYFSETQRNKGNFPGRFSGRQFSNSRSEMNVSTLELGDSALYLCASSSGQPFDGYTFGSGTRLTVV.

The chain recombines TRBV2 with TRBJ2-3; tentatively, D is TRBD1 (6 bases). V was trimmed by 6 bases and J by 3 bases, leaving 19 bases between them. The CDR3 extends over 16 amino acids. Germline CDR1 SNHLY, CDR2 FYNNEI. CDR3: CASSRGPTGLTDTQYF. DNA for the CDR3: TGTGCCAGCAGCAGGGGACCTACCGGATTGACAGATACGCAGTATTTT.

V gene TRBV10-1 combines with J gene TRBJ2-5; no clear D. The germline gives CDR1 WNHNN, CDR2 SYGVQD (reference sequence). This CDR3 is 14 amino acids long. The germline V and J ends were trimmed by 0 bases and 2 bases, with 7 bases remaining between them. The CDR3 protein is CASSESPKQETQYF. The CDR3 nucleotides read TGCGCCAGCAGTGAGTCCCCAAAACAAGAGACCCAGTACTTC.

This sequence joins TRBV10-3 and TRBJ2-1; tentatively, D is TRBD2 (5 bases). The CDR3 loop spans 16 amino acids. Trimming removed 1 base from V and 5 bases from J, with 15 bases in between. In germline, CDR1 is ENHRY, CDR2 SYGVKD. CDR3 protein: CAISEFGGLAHNEQFF. The CDR3 region has the DNA TGTGCCATCAGTGAGTTCGGAGGACTGGCGCACAATGAGCAGTTCTTC.

The rearrangement joins TRBV2 to TRBJ2-2, with D possibly being TRBD1 (6 bases). Germline CDR1 is SNHLY and CDR2 is FYNNEI. V lost 4 bases and J lost 2, with 17 bases in between. CDR3 length: 17 amino acids. In DNA form, the CDR3 reads TGTGCCAGCAGTGGGTTTATAGACAGGTCTAACACCGGGGAGCTGTTTTTT. Its translation is CASSGFIDRSNTGELFF. Drawing the rest from reference TRBV2 and TRBJ2-2, the complete variable domain is EPEVTQTPSHQVTQMGQEVILRCVPISNHLYFYWYRQILGQKVEFLVSFYNNEISEKSEIFDDQFSVERPDGSNFTLKIRSTKLEDSAMYFCASSGFIDRSNTGELFFGEGSRLTVL.

The rearrangement joins TRBV13 to TRBJ1-2; D call uncertain. Trimming took off 5 bases at V and 2 bases at J, with 21 bases between the two ends. Germline CDR1 and CDR2: PRHDT and FYEKMQ (reference sequence). CDR3 size: 17 residues. CDR3 region: CASSRRGEGGPNYGYTF. The CDR3 DNA is TGTGCCAGCAGCCGCCGGGGAGAGGGAGGTCCAAACTATGGCTACACCTTC.

The J gene is TRBJ2-1, the V gene TRBV29-1, with TRBD2 identical over 9 bases. Looked up from germline, CDR1 is SQVTM and CDR2 is ANQGSEA. CDR3 length: 13 amino acids. This CDR3 is CSPGRGGNNEQFF. The CDR3 DNA is TGCAGTCCCGGGCGGGGGGGAAACAATGAGCAGTTCTTC.

The CDR3 reads CASSVNKLAGGLTDTQYF. The CDR3 region has the DNA TGTGCCAGCAGCGTTAACAAACTAGCGGGGGGGCTCACAGATACGCAGTATTTT. V gene TRBV7-9 combines with J gene TRBJ2-3, with 13 nucleotides matching TRBD2. This CDR3 has 18 residues. Germline trimming cut 5 bases from V and 2 bases from J; bases unmatched to any gene: 10. Germline lookup yields CDR1 SEHNR and CDR2 FQNEAQ (reference sequence).

This sequence joins TRBV5-1 and TRBJ2-5; a weak D match, TRBD2 (6 bases). The CDR3 sequence is 16 residues long. CDR1 and CDR2 (germline): SGHRS, YFSETQ. The ends were cut back, 6 bases at V and 4 bases at J, with 22 bases in the middle. The CDR3 DNA is TGCGCCAGCAAGTCGGGCGGGGAGCGGTGGGGAGAGACCCAGTACTTC. This gives the protein CASKSGGERWGETQYF. Combining the CDR3 with reference TRBV5-1 and TRBJ2-5 gives the whole variable domain KAGVTQTPRYLIKTRGQQVTLSCSPISGHRSVSWYQQTPGQGLQFLFEYFSETQRNKGNFPGRFSGRQFSNSRSEMNVSTLELGDSALYLCASKSGGERWGETQYFGPGTRLLVL.

V gene TRBV7-6 combines with J gene TRBJ2-3; the D is unclear. Germline-derived CDR1 and CDR2 are SGHVS and FNYEAQ. The V end was cut by 1 base, the J end by 3 bases, with 14 bases between. The CDR3 spans 16 residues. The chain's CDR3 is CASSLGHSIPTDTQYF. In nucleotides, the CDR3 is TGTGCCAGCAGCTTAGGTCATTCTATCCCTACAGATACGCAGTATTTT.

The rearrangement joins TRBV2 to TRBJ2-3, with TRBD2 as a possible D gene (6 bases). The germline V gene has CDR1 SNHLY and CDR2 FYNNEI. The CDR3 runs to 12 residues. V was pared by 8 bases and J by 6 bases, with 12 bases between. CDR3 region: CASGEDWDTQYF. Written as DNA, the CDR3 is TGTGCCAGCGGGGAGGATTGGGATACGCAGTATTTT.

The V gene is TRBV5-1, the J gene TRBJ2-7; TRBD1 agrees at 9 bases. CDR1 is SGHRS, CDR2 YFSETQ, per germline. The CDR3 spans 16 residues. The ends lost 4 bases at V and 0 bases at J; junction bases unmatched: 8. CDR3 protein: CASSPDRGSLSYEQYF. In DNA form, the CDR3 reads TGCGCCAGCAGCCCGGACAGGGGCTCACTCTCCTACGAGCAGTACTTC.

The rearrangement links TRBV28 to TRBJ2-1; 8 bases align to TRBD1. Trimming at V came to 8 bases and at J to 8 bases, leaving 8 bases not matched to a gene. The CDR3 contains 13 residues. Germline V lookup: CDR1 MDHEN, CDR2 SYDVKM. This CDR3 reads CASSRTGWHEQFF. The CDR3 coding sequence is TGTGCCAGCTCAAGGACAGGGTGGCATGAGCAGTTCTTC.

The chain joins TRBV5-1 to TRBJ2-7, with 7 bases fitting TRBD1. The CDR3 spans 18 residues. The germline V gene encodes CDR1 SGHRS and CDR2 YFSETQ. The junction had 12 bases not matched to a gene; V was cut back by 0 bases and J by 0 bases. The CDR3 here is CASSLEIPGQLSSYEQYF. The CDR3 DNA reads TGCGCCAGCAGCTTGGAAATACCGGGACAGCTGAGCTCCTACGAGCAGTACTTC.